The clone carrying this T cell receptor beta chain occurred many times. Antigen specificity is unknown. Regions amplified from RNA transcripts were the TCR beta CDR3 regions. The HTBI primer set served for first-round RT-PCR of the TCR CDR3. MiXCR, applied by TCRdb to the multiplex PCR reads, yields one record per CDR3 protein. The sample carries about 760,000 distinct CDR3 sequences, about a third recorded once. V lost 6 bases to trimming and J lost 5 bases; unmatched junction nucleotides: 6. This CDR3 is built from 13 residues. The sample comes from a study of T cells in Graves' hyperthyroidism and ophthalmopathy. Points from the study as a whole: Among thyroid clonotypes expanded above 0.001, most also appeared in blood.

It was considered stable Graves' hyperthyroidism when ophthalmopathy did not progress within 18 months. Out of approximately 10 ml of fresh peripheral blood came the PBMCs. The sequence was collected from a middle-aged woman with Graves' hyperthyroidism. The rearrangement links TRBV12-3 or TRBV12-4 to TRBJ1-1; 7 positions agree with TRBD1. Sequences were obtained from blood. The CDR3 DNA sequence: TGTGCCAGCAGCCACACAGGGGTGACTGAAGCTTTCTTT. Residues: CASSHTGVTEAFF.